This T cell receptor beta chain was documented in a study of shared clonotypes between healthy human individuals. Across the study: Donor composition was two women and a few men, aged 18 to 49. Overall study findings and caveats: Researchers found naive subsets generally carried larger estimated richness than memory subsets. Despite large depth, rarefaction showed incomplete sorted-subset sequencing. Generation probability values for non-shared clonotypes were lower than those for clonotypes shared by all four donors.

Germline lookup yields CDR1 SGHDN and CDR2 FVKESK. Trimming removed 4 bases at V and 6 bases at J, with 24 bases between. This CDR3 has 17 residues. Generated by immunoSEQ multiplex PCR, the TCRdb table keeps only in-frame clones and is missing some. The sample shows roughly 700,000 clones, approximately 74% of them seen only once. For this clone: Its antigen is still unknown.

The sample consisted of memory CD4+ T cells sorted from blood. The subset is: CD45RA-negative fraction. The receptor comes from a young woman in good health. V gene TRBV14 combines with J gene TRBJ1-2, with a possible D match to TRBD1 (6 bases). The CDR3 nucleotides are TGTGCCAGCAGCCTCACGGGAAGGCCGGGGGCGGAAGATGGCTACACCTTC. It is translated as CASSLTGRPGAEDGYTF.